Following are 10 T cell receptor beta chains from one sample sequenced in a study of a mutant IDH1 vaccine in newly diagnosed glioma. These receptors have no identified antigens. Profiled with immunoSEQ multiplex PCR; TCRdb holds only in-frame clones, not every one. The sample contains about 68,000 clones, roughly 84% of which appear only once. Time point here: week 35, safety follow-up. Every vaccination contained 300 ug of the mutant IDH1 20-mer peptide and was paired with topical imiquimod. The material was PBMCs, obtained from a glioma patient whose treatment included an IDH1 peptide vaccine. The receptor source for this set is a man younger than 30 with glioma.

The chain recombines TRBV18 with TRBJ2-7; D gene unclear. Germline V lookup: CDR1 KGHSH, CDR2 LQKENI. This CDR3 spans 12 amino acids. V was cut by 2 bases and J by 0 bases, with 2 bases left in between. The CDR3 sequence is CASSPDSYEQYF. The CDR3 DNA reads as TGTGCCAGCTCACCAGACTCCTACGAGCAGTACTTC. The variable domain in full, with the rest retrieved from reference TRBV18 and TRBJ2-7, is NAGVMQNPRHLVRRRGQEARLRCSPMKGHSHVYWYRQLPEEGLKFMVYLQKENIIDESGMPKERFSAEFPKEGPSILRIQQVVRGDSAAYFCASSPDSYEQYFGPGTRLTVT.

The chain employs TRBV7-2 and TRBJ1-6, with no clear D. CDR1 is SGHTA, CDR2 FQGNSA, per germline. This CDR3 is 15 amino acids long. Trimming removed 5 bases from V and 10 bases from J, with 18 bases in between. The CDR3 here is CASSKDRFRQSPLHF. CDR3 DNA: TGTGCCAGCAGCAAGGACCGTTTCCGTCAATCACCCCTCCACTTT.

This clone occurred once. The rearrangement joins TRBV29-1 to TRBJ1-2, with D unresolved. The CDR3 consists of 11 residues. Germline assignment: CDR1 SQVTM and CDR2 ANQGSEA. The germline V and J ends were trimmed by 7 bases and 5 bases, with 11 bases remaining between them. The CDR3 region has the DNA TGCAGCGCCTTTGGGCAATATGGCTACACCTTC. Its protein is CSAFGQYGYTF. The full variable domain, with the rest looked up from reference TRBV29-1 and TRBJ1-2, is SAVISQKPSRDICQRGTSLTIQCQVDSQVTMMFWYRQQPGQSLTLIATANQGSEATYESGFVIDKFPISRPNLTFSTLTVSNMSPEDSSIYLCSAFGQYGYTFGSGTRLTVV.

This chain joins TRBV7-2 and TRBJ2-1; 9 bases line up with TRBD2. With V trimmed by 3 bases and J by 15 bases, 18 bases remained unmatched. The CDR3 is made up of 16 amino acids. Germline-derived CDR1 and CDR2 are SGHTA and FQGNSA. This chain's CDR3 is CASSFMASTIAGVVFF. The CDR3 DNA sequence: TGTGCCAGCAGCTTCATGGCCTCTACAATAGCGGGAGTGGTGTTCTTC.

This rearrangement joins TRBV19 to TRBJ1-2; D gene uncertain. The ends were cut back, 11 bases at V and 3 bases at J, with 19 bases in the middle. CDR1 and CDR2 from the germline V gene are LNHDA and SQIVND (reference sequence). The CDR3 has 14 amino acids. The CDR3: CAVQTREADYGYTF. The DNA of the CDR3 is TGTGCCGTCCAAACGAGGGAAGCGGACTATGGCTACACCTTC.

The chain couples TRBV9 to TRBJ1-4; 7 nucleotides line up with TRBD1. This CDR3 is built from 14 residues. Per the germline V gene, CDR1 is SGDLS and CDR2 is YYNGEE. V lost 4 bases to trimming and J lost 4 bases; unmatched junction nucleotides: 4. CDR3 sequence reads: CASSTGTVNEKLFF. CDR3 sequence (DNA): TGTGCCAGCAGCACCGGGACAGTTAATGAAAAACTGTTTTTT.

This chain connects TRBV28 to TRBJ1-5; a weak D match, TRBD1 (5 bases). V lost 5 bases, J lost 6 bases, and 17 bases lay in between. CDR1 and CDR2 (germline): MDHEN, SYDVKM. The CDR3 has 15 amino acids. In DNA, the CDR3 is TGTGCCAGCAGTGGGGCTCGGGGACTGAGTCAGCCCCAGCATTTT. It is translated as CASSGARGLSQPQHF.

The gene calls are TRBV4-3 and TRBJ2-7; tentative D call: TRBD1 (5 bases). CDR1 is LGHNA, CDR2 YSLEER, per germline. The CDR3 consists of 14 residues. V was clipped by 3 bases and J by 5 bases, with 14 bases between them. In DNA, the CDR3 is TGCGCCAGCAGCCAGGCCAGGGCAACAAACGAGCAGTACTTC. It codes for CASSQARATNEQYF.

The chain links TRBV4-3 to TRBJ2-6, with unresolved D. Germline CDR1 LGHNA, CDR2 YSLEER. V was shortened by 1 base and J by 0 bases, with 7 bases between the two germline ends. CDR3 length: 16 amino acids. The CDR3 DNA reads as TGCGCCAGCAGCCAAGCCCCGATCTCTGGGGCCAACGTCCTGACTTTC. This translates into CASSQAPISGANVLTF.

The rearrangement uses TRBV5-1 and TRBJ1-2, with a possible D match to TRBD1 (6 bases). Germline-derived CDR1 and CDR2 are SGHRS and YFSETQ. CDR3 length: 13 amino acids. V lost 2 bases and J 6 bases, leaving 11 bases between the germline ends. CDR3 sequence (DNA): TGCGCCAGCAGCTTATTAGGGGGGGATGGCTACACCTTC. Encoded protein: CASSLLGGDGYTF.